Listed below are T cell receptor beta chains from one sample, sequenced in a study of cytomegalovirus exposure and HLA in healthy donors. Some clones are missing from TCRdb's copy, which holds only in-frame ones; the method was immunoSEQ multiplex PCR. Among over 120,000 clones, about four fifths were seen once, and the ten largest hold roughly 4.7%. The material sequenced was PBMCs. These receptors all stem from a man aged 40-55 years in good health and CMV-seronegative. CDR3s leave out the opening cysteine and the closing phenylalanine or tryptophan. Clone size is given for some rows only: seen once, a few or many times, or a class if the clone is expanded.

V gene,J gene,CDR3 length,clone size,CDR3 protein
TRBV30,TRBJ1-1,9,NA,AWLKGTEAF
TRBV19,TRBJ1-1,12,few,ASSIADRGTEAF
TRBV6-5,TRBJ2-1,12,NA,ASSSGTGGNEQF
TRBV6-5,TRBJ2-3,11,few,ASNRDRTDTQY
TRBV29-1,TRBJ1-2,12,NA,SVTSDRSNYGYT
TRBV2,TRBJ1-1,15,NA,ASSLNQGLKENTEAF
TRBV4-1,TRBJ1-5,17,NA,ASSQNRTGTGGGNQPQH
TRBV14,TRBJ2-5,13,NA,ASSQRGLAMRAQY
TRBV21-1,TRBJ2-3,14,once,ASSNSGGAHTDTQY
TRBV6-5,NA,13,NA,ASSPNSVSSYEQY
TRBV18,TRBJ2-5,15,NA,ASSPIGAGGQRETQY
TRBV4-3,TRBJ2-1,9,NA,ASSTHQEQF
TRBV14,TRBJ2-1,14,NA,ASSQVGQGIRDEQF
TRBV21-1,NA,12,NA,ASSKALYSYEQY
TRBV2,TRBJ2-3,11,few,ASSGQGIDTQY
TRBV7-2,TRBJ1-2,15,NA,ASSNNPTGSPIDGYT
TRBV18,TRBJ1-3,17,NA,ASSPLPRGGGDSGNTIY
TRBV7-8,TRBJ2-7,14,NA,ASSSWTGKSGYEQY
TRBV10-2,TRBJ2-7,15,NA,ASSDPSQGGITYEQY
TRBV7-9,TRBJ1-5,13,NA,ASSRTDGSNQPQH
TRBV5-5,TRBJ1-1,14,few,ASSLGLYRVGTEAF
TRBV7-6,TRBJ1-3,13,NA,ASSLARAFGNTIY
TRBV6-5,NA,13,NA,ASSQDSPLSYEQY
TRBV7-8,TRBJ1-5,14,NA,ASRRGGGDSNQPQH
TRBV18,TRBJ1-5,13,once,ASSPEQGSKRPQH
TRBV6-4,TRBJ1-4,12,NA,ASSELAGSGKLF
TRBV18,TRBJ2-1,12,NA,ASSPVAEGNEQF
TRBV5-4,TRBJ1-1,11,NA,ASSQDRGLGAF
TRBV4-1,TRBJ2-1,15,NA,ASSQASGFSSYNEQF
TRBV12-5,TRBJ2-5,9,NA,ASGSRETQY
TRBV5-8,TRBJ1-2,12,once,ASSPGTEYYGYT
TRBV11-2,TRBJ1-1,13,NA,ASSTMGRRNTEAF
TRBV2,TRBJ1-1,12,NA,ASSPGMRDTEAF
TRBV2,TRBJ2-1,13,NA,ASMEDSSWLNEQF
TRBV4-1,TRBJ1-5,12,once,ASSQDRVNQPQH
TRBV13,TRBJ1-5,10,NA,ASSSPNGPQH
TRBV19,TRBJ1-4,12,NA,ASGRLAGDEKLF
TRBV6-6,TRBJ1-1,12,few,ASSNPGENTEAF
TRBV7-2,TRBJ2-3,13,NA,ASSSGQGRVDTQY
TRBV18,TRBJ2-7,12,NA,ASYRNAGAGEQY
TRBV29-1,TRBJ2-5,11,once,SVAPTLQETQY
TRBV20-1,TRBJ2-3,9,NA,SAMSGDTQY
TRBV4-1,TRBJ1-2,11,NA,ASSQAAGDGYT
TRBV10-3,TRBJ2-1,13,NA,AISVEAGIYNEQF
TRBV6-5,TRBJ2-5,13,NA,ASSRDRAIQETQY
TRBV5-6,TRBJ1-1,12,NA,ASREQGWNTEAF
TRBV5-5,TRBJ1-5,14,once,ASSQGQKISNQPQH
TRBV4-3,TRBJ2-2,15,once,ASSQEPLAGITGELF
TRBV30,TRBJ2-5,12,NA,AWSSGSGEETQY
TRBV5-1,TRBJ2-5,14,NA,ASSPGLAGGQETQY
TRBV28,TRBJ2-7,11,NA,ASSSTAPYEQY
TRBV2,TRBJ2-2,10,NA,ASSRGTGELF